The 18 T cell receptor beta chains in this list originate from one sample, sequenced in a study of shared clonotypes between healthy human individuals. Some clones are missing from TCRdb's copy, which holds only in-frame ones; the method was immunoSEQ multiplex PCR. This sample has approximately 2.1 million clones; 93% occur once, and the top ten carry about 0.37%. Material for sequencing was naive CD4+ T cells from PBMCs. Stated subset: CD45RA+ positively selected. The receptors here all came from a man aged 18 to 29 in good health. Some clones in this sample may be carry-over from other donors' samples.

This chain connects TRBV11-1 to TRBJ2-1; no firm D call. The CDR3 consists of 14 residues. V was trimmed by 2 bases and J by 7 bases, leaving 12 bases between them. Germline values: CDR1 SGHAT, CDR2 FQDESV (reference sequence). The CDR3 sequence is CASSLLLTRNEQFF. DNA of the CDR3: TGTGCCAGCAGCTTACTTCTCACGCGTAATGAGCAGTTCTTC.

The V gene is TRBV27, the J gene TRBJ2-7; TRBD2 matches 11 bases. Germline CDR1 MNHEY, CDR2 SMNVEV (reference sequence). V gave up 7 bases and J gave up 0 bases; unmatched junction bases: 8. The CDR3 extends over 16 amino acids. In DNA, the CDR3 is TGTGCCAGCAACCCCCTAGCGGGAGGCCCCTCCTACGAGCAGTACTTC. It encodes CASNPLAGGPSYEQYF.

The chain couples TRBV7-2 to TRBJ2-5; D is ambiguous. CDR3 size: 13 residues. V was shortened by 5 bases and J by 3 bases, with 10 bases between the two germline ends. Germline V gene data show CDR1 as SGHTA and CDR2 as FQGNSA. The CDR3 spells CASSLGPKETQYF. The CDR3 DNA is TGTGCCAGCAGCCTAGGGCCAAAAGAGACCCAGTACTTC.

This chain connects TRBV27 to TRBJ2-7, with TRBD2 matching 9 bases. The CDR3 runs 16 residues. Germline CDR1 is MNHEY and CDR2 is SMNVEV (reference sequence). Trimming at V came to 5 bases and at J to 3 bases, leaving 11 bases not matched to a gene. The DNA for the CDR3 is TGTGCCAGCAGTGGGCTAGCGGGATTTTCCATCTACGAGCAGTACTTC. It codes for CASSGLAGFSIYEQYF.

CDR3 in DNA: TGTGCCAGCAGTGAAGATTCAGGGCCCGGATCCCAGTACTTC. It codes for CASSEDSGPGSQYF. V usage is TRBV2 and J usage is TRBJ2-7; perhaps TRBD1 as D (5 bases). The germline gives CDR1 SNHLY, CDR2 FYNNEI. The V and J ends lost 1 base and 10 bases respectively, with 17 bases between them. The CDR3 spans 14 residues.

This clone was recorded only once. The sample has other DNA sequences that encode this CDR3 too. The genes are TRBV15 and TRBJ2-1; D not certain. There are 13 residues in the CDR3. From germline, CDR1 is LNHNV and CDR2 YYDKDF (reference sequence). V lost 1 base, J lost 4 bases, and 5 bases lay in between. The CDR3 reads CATSRGEYNEQFF. The CDR3 DNA is TGTGCCACCAGCAGAGGAGAGTACAATGAGCAGTTCTTC.

The rearrangement joins TRBV12-2 to TRBJ2-1; the table's D call of TRBD2 was not tested on the DNA. TRBV12-2 is recorded as a pseudogene. This CDR3 is 20 amino acids long. The CDR3 DNA sequence: TGTGCAAGTCGCTTAGACCCGGGACTAGCGGGAGTCCTAAGCTACAATGAGCAGTTCTTC. This sequence encodes CASRLDPGLAGVLSYNEQFF.

This clone was counted once. The chain is built from TRBV5-1 and TRBJ1-4, with TRBD1 matching 7 bases. Germline lookup yields CDR1 SGHRS and CDR2 YFSETQ. The CDR3 contains 16 residues. Trimming took 4 bases from V and 7 from J; bases not matched to a gene: 13. In nucleotides, the CDR3 is TGCGCCAGCAGCCCTATCCCCCAGGGGGTAGGTGAAAAACTGTTTTTT. This encodes CASSPIPQGVGEKLFF.

The chain combines TRBV29-1 with TRBJ2-3; 10 bases are a match to TRBD2. The V gene end was trimmed by 5 bases and the J gene end by 5 bases; junction bases not matched to a gene: 10. Germline CDR1 reads SQVTM; CDR2 reads ANQGSEA. The CDR3 is 15 residues long. The CDR3 loop reads CSVTAGTSVRDTQYF. In DNA form, the CDR3 reads TGCAGCGTTACGGCCGGGACTAGCGTCAGAGATACGCAGTATTTT.

The rearrangement uses TRBV7-8 and TRBJ1-5; no clear D gene. Per germline, CDR1 SGHVS and CDR2 FQNEAQ. This CDR3 has 17 residues. V gave up 1 base and J gave up 2 bases, with 15 bases separating them. The CDR3 spells CASSLVARGTGNQPQHF. The CDR3 DNA follows: TGTGCCAGCAGCTTAGTAGCTCGGGGTACCGGCAATCAGCCCCAGCATTTT.

This sequence joins TRBV29-1 and TRBJ2-2; 8 bases are a match to TRBD1. The length of the CDR3 is 15 residues. J was trimmed by 1 base and V by 4 bases; bases with no gene match: 5. Per the germline V gene, CDR1 is SQVTM and CDR2 is ANQGSEA. The CDR3 protein is CSVGDRRGNTGELFF. CDR3 bases: TGCAGCGTTGGGGACAGGCGAGGGAACACCGGGGAGCTGTTTTTT.

The rearrangement uses TRBV5-1 and TRBJ1-2; D is undetermined. This CDR3 contains 14 residues. V dropped 0 bases and J dropped 4 bases, with 10 bases sitting between them. Germline V CDR1 and CDR2: SGHRS, YFSETQ. The CDR3 spells CASSLVAGGYGYTF. CDR3 in DNA: TGCGCCAGCAGCTTGGTTGCAGGCGGCTATGGCTACACCTTC.

The rearrangement joins TRBV6-1 to TRBJ2-7; D could derive from TRBD1 or TRBD2 (5 bases each). In germline, CDR1 is MNHNS, CDR2 SASEGT. CDR3 length equals 15 residues. Deletions cut 4 bases from V and 0 bases from J, with 13 bases between. CDR3 nucleotides: TGTGCCAGCAGTGTCGGGACGGAATTCTCCTACGAGCAGTACTTC. Residues: CASSVGTEFSYEQYF.

This chain uses TRBV5-1 with TRBJ2-5; 10 bases are a match to TRBD2. This CDR3 region has 23 residues. Germline V gene sequence: CDR1 SGHRS, CDR2 YFSETQ. V was pared by 4 bases and J by 3 bases, with 30 bases of the junction left unmatched. The CDR3 DNA is TGCGCCAGCAGCCAAAACCTCCGAATAGATAGAGGAGCGGGAGGGCCAACAAAAGAGACCCAGTACTTC. Residues: CASSQNLRIDRGAGGPTKETQYF.

V gene TRBV7-9 combines with J gene TRBJ1-3; a weak D match, TRBD1 (5 bases). CDR1 and CDR2 from the germline V gene are SEHNR and FQNEAQ (reference sequence). The CDR3 is made up of 16 amino acids. The V and J ends lost 4 bases and 2 bases respectively, with 15 bases between them. The CDR3 protein is CASSSRDWGTGNTIYF. As DNA, the CDR3 is TGTGCCAGCAGCTCCAGGGATTGGGGTACTGGAAACACCATATATTTT.

CDR3 nucleotides: TGTGCCAGCAGCACAGCGCTCTATGGCTACACCTTC. It encodes CASSTALYGYTF. The chain links TRBV7-2 to TRBJ1-2; D remains unclear. CDR1 SGHTA and CDR2 FQGNSA come from the germline V gene. CDR3 size: 12 residues. Deletions cut 5 bases from V and 4 bases from J, with 8 bases between.

CDR3 sequence (DNA): TGTGCCAGCAGCTTGGGACAGGGGATGTACGAGCAGTACTTC. Amino acids: CASSLGQGMYEQYF. This chain joins TRBV7-2 and TRBJ2-7, with TRBD1 identical over 10 bases. Germline assignment: CDR1 SGHTA and CDR2 FQGNSA. J was trimmed by 4 bases and V by 3 bases; bases with no gene match: 3. The CDR3 sequence is 14 residues long.

This chain joins TRBV25-1 and TRBJ1-3, with D maybe TRBD1 (5 bases). V was shortened by 4 bases and J by 0 bases, with 16 bases between the two germline ends. Looked up from germline, CDR1 is MGHDK and CDR2 is SYGVNS. The CDR3 extends over 17 amino acids. The CDR3 reads CASSAELGTRSGNTIYF. The CDR3 coding sequence is TGTGCCAGCAGTGCTGAGCTCGGGACCCGCTCTGGAAACACCATATATTTT.